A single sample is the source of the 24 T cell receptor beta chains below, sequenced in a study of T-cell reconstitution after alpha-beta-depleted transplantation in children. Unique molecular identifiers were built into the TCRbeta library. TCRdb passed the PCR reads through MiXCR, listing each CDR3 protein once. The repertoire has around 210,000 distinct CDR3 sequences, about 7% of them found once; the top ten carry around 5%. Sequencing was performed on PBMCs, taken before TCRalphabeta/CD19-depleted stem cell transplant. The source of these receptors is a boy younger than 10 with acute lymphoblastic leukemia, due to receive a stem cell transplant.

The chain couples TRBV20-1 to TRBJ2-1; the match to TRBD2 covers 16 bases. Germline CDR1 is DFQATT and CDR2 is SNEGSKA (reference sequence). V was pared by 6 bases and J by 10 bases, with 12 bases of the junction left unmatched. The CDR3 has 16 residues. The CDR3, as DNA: TGCAGTGCCACACCCCACGGGACTAGCGGGAGGGACGAGCAGTTCTTC. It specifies CSATPHGTSGRDEQFF.

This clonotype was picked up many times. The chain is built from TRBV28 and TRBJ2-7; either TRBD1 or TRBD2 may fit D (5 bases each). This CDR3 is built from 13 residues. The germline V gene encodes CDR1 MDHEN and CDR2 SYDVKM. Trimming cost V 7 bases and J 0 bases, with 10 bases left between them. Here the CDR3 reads CASKGTASYEQYF. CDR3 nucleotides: TGTGCCAGCAAGGGGACCGCCTCCTACGAGCAGTACTTC.

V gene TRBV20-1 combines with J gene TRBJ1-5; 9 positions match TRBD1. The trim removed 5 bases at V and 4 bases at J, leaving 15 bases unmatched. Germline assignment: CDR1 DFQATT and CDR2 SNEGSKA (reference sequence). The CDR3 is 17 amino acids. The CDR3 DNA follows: TGCAGTGCTTACCCGCTCCCGGGACAGGGCGGAAATCAGCCCCAGCATTTT. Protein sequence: CSAYPLPGQGGNQPQHF.

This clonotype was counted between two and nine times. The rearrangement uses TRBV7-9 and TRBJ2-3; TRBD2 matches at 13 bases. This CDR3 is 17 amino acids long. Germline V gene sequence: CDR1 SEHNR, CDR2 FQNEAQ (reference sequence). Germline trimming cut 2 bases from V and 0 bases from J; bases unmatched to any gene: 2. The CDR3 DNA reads TGTGCCAGCAGCTTAAGACTAGCGGGAGGTAGCACAGATACGCAGTATTTT. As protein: CASSLRLAGGSTDTQYF.

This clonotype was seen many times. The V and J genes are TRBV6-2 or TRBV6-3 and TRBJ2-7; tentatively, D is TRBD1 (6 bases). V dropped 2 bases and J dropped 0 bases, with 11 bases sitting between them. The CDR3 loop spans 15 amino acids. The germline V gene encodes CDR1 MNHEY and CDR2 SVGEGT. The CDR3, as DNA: TGTGCCAGCAGTTACGGGGACACCTACTCCTACGAGCAGTACTTC. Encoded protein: CASSYGDTYSYEQYF.

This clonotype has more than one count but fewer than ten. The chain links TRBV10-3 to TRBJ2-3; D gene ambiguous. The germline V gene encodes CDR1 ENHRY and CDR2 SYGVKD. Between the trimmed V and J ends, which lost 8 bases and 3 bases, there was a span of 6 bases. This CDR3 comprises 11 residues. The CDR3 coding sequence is TGTGCCATCGATGTTACAGATACGCAGTATTTT. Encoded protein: CAIDVTDTQYF.

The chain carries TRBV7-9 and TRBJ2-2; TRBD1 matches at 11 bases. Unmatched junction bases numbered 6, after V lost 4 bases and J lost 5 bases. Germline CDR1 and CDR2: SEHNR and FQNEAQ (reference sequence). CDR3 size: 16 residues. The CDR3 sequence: CASSSRTGGGTGELFF. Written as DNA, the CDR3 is TGTGCCAGCAGCTCGCGGACAGGGGGCGGAACCGGGGAGCTGTTTTTT.

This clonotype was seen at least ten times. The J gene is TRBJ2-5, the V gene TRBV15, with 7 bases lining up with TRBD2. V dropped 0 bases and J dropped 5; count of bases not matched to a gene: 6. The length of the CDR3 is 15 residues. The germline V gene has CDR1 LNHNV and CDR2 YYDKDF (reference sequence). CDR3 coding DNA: TGTGCCACCAGCAGAGATCGCGGGGGTAGGGAGACCCAGTACTTC. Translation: CATSRDRGGRETQYF. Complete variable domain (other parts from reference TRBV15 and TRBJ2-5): DAMVIQNPRYQVTQFGKPVTLSCSQTLNHNVMYWYQQKSSQAPKLLFHYYDKDFNNEADTPDNFQSRRPNTSFCFLDIRSPGLGDTAMYLCATSRDRGGRETQYFGPGTRLLVL.

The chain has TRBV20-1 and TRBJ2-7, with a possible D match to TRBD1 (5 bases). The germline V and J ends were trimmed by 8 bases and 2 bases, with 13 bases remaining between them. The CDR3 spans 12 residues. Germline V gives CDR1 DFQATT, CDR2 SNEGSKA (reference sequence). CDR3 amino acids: CSPTDTTYEQYF. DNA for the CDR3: TGCAGTCCAACGGACACCACCTACGAGCAGTACTTC.

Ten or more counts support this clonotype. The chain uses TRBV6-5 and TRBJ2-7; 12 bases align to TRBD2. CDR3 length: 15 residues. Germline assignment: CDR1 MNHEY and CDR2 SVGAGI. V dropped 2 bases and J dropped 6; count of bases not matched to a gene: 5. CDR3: CASSYQTSGRGEQYF. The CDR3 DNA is TGTGCCAGCAGTTACCAGACTAGCGGGAGAGGCGAGCAGTACTTC.

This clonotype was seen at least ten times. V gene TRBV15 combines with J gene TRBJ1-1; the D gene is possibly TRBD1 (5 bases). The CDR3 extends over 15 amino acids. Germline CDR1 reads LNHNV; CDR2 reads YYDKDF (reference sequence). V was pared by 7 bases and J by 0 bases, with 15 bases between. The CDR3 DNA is TGTGCCACCAATCCGGGGCGTACGATGAACACTGAAGCTTTCTTT. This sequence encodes CATNPGRTMNTEAFF.

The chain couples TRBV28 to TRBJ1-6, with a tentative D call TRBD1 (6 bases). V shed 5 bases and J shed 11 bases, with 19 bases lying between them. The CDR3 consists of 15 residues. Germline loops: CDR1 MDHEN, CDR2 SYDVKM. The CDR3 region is CASSVGTRKAAPLHF. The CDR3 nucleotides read TGTGCCAGCAGTGTAGGGACACGGAAGGCTGCACCCCTCCACTTT.

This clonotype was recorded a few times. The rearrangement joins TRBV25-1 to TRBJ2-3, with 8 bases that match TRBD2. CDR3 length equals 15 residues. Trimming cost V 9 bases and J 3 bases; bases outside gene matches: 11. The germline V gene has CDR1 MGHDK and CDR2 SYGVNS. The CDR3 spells CASAGGATRTDTQYF. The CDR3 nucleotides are TGTGCCAGTGCCGGGGGGGCGACGAGGACAGATACGCAGTATTTT.

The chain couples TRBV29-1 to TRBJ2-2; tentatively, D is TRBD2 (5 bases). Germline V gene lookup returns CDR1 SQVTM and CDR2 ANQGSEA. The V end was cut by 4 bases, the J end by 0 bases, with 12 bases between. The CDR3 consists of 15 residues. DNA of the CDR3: TGCAGCGTTGGAGATATCGGGGCGAACACCGGGGAGCTGTTTTTT. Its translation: CSVGDIGANTGELFF.

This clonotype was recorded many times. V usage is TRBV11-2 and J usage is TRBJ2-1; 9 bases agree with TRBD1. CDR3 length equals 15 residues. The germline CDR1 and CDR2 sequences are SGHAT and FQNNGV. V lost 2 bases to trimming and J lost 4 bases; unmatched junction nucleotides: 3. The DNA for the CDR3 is TGTGCCAGCAGCTTAATACAGGGGGCATACAATGAGCAGTTCTTC. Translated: CASSLIQGAYNEQFF.

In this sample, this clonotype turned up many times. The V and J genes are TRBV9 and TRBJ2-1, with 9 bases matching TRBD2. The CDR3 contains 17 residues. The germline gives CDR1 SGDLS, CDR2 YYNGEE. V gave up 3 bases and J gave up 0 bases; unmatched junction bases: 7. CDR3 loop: CASSARLADSSYNEQFF. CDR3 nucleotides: TGTGCCAGCAGCGCCAGACTAGCGGATAGCTCCTACAATGAGCAGTTCTTC.

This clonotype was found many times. This CDR3 is CASSPTGGGETQYF. The CDR3 DNA follows: TGTGCCAGCAGCCCGACAGGGGGCGGAGAGACCCAGTACTTC. This sequence joins TRBV28 and TRBJ2-5; the match to TRBD1 covers 10 bases. V trimming: 6 bases; J trimming: 4 bases; junction bases outside the gene matches: 5. The germline V gene has CDR1 MDHEN and CDR2 SYDVKM. The CDR3 contains 14 residues.

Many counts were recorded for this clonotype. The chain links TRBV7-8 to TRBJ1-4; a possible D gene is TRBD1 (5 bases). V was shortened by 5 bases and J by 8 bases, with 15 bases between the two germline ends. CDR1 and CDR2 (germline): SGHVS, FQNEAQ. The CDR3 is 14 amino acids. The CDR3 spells CASSTGTLREKLFF. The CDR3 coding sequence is TGTGCCAGCAGCACCGGGACTTTAAGGGAAAAACTGTTTTTT.

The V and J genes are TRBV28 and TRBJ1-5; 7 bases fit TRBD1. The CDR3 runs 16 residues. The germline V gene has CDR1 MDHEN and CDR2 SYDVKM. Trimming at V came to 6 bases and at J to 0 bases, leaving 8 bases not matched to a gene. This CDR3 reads CASSQGTAYSNQPQHF. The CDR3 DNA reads TGTGCCAGCAGCCAAGGGACAGCTTATAGCAATCAGCCCCAGCATTTT. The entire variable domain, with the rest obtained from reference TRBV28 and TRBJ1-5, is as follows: DVKVTQSSRYLVKRTGEKVFLECVQDMDHENMFWYRQDPGLGLRLIYFSYDVKMKEKGDIPEGYSVSREKKERFSLILESASTNQTSMYLCASSQGTAYSNQPQHFGDGTRLSIL.

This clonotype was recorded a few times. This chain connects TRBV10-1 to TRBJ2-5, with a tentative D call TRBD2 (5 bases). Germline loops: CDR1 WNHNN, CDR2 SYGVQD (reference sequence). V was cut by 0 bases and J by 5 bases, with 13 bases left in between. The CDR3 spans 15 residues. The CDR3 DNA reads TGCGCCAGCAGTGAGTCGTACGGGATGGGGGAGACCCAGTACTTC. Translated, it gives CASSESYGMGETQYF.

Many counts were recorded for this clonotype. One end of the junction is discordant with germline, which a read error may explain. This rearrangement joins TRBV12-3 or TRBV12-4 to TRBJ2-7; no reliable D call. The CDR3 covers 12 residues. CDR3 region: CASSLGSYEQYF. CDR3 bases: TGTGCCAGCAGCTTAGGATCCTACGAGCAGTACTTC.

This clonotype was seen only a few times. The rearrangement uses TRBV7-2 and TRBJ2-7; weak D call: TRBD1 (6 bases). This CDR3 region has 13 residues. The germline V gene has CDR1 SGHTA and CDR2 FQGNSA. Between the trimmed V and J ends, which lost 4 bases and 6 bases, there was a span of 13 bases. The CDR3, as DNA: TGTGCCAGCAGCTGGGACACGCTTAGCGAGCAGTACTTC. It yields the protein CASSWDTLSEQYF.

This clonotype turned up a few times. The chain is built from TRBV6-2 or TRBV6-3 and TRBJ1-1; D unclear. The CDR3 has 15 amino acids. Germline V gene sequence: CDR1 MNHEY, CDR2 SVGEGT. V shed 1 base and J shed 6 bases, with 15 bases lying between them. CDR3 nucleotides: TGTGCCAGCAGTTACTTACGGACGGACTTGTCTGAAGCTTTCTTT. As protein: CASSYLRTDLSEAFF.

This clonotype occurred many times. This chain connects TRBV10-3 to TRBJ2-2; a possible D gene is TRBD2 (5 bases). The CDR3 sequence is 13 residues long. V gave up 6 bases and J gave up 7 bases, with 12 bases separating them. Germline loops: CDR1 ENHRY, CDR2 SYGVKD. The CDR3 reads CAISWEFDGELFF. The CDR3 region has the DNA TGTGCCATCAGCTGGGAGTTTGACGGGGAGCTGTTTTTT.